Presented here are 9 T cell receptor beta chains from one specimen sequenced in a study of shared clonotypes between healthy human individuals. Sequenced by immunoSEQ multiplex PCR; TCRdb stores in-frame clones only, minus some. The top ten clones hold 0.95% to 1.5% of a sample with under 2,000,000 clones, around 96% of them seen once. Positive CCR7 selection of CD45RO-negative cells yielded the naive CD8 cells, and terminally differentiated effector memory CD45RA+ cells were excluded. Specimen: naive CD8+ T cells sorted from blood. All receptors derive from a man aged 18 to 29 in good health.

In this sample, this clone turned up once. The chain employs TRBV7-9 and TRBJ2-3; 11 positions match TRBD2. CDR3 length equals 19 residues. Germline CDR1 and CDR2: SEHNR and FQNEAQ (reference sequence). Losses at the gene ends were 7 bases for V and 5 bases for J; bases not matched to a gene: 20. As DNA, the CDR3 is TGTGCCAGCAACGTAATGTGGGAGTCTAGCGGGAGGATGGGAGATACGCAGTATTTT. Translation gives CASNVMWESSGRMGDTQYF.

The rearrangement joins TRBV7-8 to TRBJ2-1; D unresolved. V was clipped by 1 base and J by 2 bases, with 6 bases between them. The CDR3 consists of 14 residues. Germline CDR1 reads SGHVS; CDR2 reads FQNEAQ. CDR3 coding DNA: TGTGCCAGCAGCTTAGGATATCCCTACAATGAGCAGTTCTTC. It specifies CASSLGYPYNEQFF.

The V and J genes are TRBV5-4 and TRBJ1-1; the D is unclear. Deletions cut 3 bases from V and 3 bases from J, with 12 bases between. Germline lookup yields CDR1 SGHNT and CDR2 YYREEE (reference sequence). This CDR3 region has 14 residues. The CDR3: CASSYGPKDTEAFF. CDR3 nucleotides: TGTGCCAGCAGCTATGGACCGAAGGACACTGAAGCTTTCTTT.

The chain couples TRBV7-9 to TRBJ2-3; D may be TRBD1 (5 bases). In germline, CDR1 is SEHNR, CDR2 FQNEAQ (reference sequence). The CDR3 loop spans 15 amino acids. The ends were cut back, 8 bases at V and 5 bases at J, with 20 bases in the middle. The CDR3 spells CASSWTTPEEDTQYF. CDR3 DNA: TGTGCCAGCTCGTGGACAACTCCCGAGGAAGATACGCAGTATTTT. Full variable domain (missing parts from reference TRBV7-9 and TRBJ2-3): DTGVSQNPRHKITKRGQNVTFRCDPISEHNRLYWYRQTLGQGPEFLTYFQNEAQLEKSRLLSDRFSAERPKGSFSTLEIQRTEQGDSAMYLCASSWTTPEEDTQYFGPGTRLTVL.

Turning to this clone: One junction end does not reproduce the germline sequence, and a read error may be involved. V is TRBV7-7 and J is TRBJ2-1, with 8 bases lining up with TRBD2. The CDR3 has 12 amino acids. The germline V gene has CDR1 SSHAT and CDR2 FNYEAQ (reference sequence). The CDR3: CASSHGGGEQFF. The DNA of the CDR3 is TGTGCTAGCAGCCACGGGGGGGGCGAGCAGTTCTTC.

The chain links TRBV18 to TRBJ1-5, with D unclear. The V gene's germline CDR1 is KGHSH and CDR2 LQKENI. Trimming took 3 bases from V and 3 from J, leaving 9 bases between them. The CDR3 consists of 14 residues. The CDR3 DNA reads as TGTGCCAGCTCACCCGGGCCGGCCAATCAGCCCCAGCATTTT. Its translation is CASSPGPANQPQHF.

The chain employs TRBV6-6 and TRBJ1-1, with D perhaps matching TRBD1 (6 bases). CDR3 length: 13 amino acids. Trimming took 6 bases from V and 1 from J, leaving 9 bases between them. Germline CDR1 MNHNY, CDR2 SVGAGI (reference sequence). As DNA, the CDR3 is TGTGCCAGCAGGATGACAGGGAACACTGAAGCTTTCTTT. Translation: CASRMTGNTEAFF.

Turning to this clone: Other DNA sequences of this sample code for an identical CDR3. The gene calls are TRBV7-8 and TRBJ2-7; D gene ambiguous. Trimming left V 0 bases short and J 1 base short, with 4 bases between. The germline V gene has CDR1 SGHVS and CDR2 FQNEAQ. The CDR3 totals 13 residues. The CDR3 sequence is CASSLAGSYEQYF. The DNA for the CDR3 is TGTGCCAGCAGCTTAGCAGGTTCCTACGAGCAGTACTTC.

This clone was detected once. The chain joins TRBV30 to TRBJ2-7, with 8 bases fitting TRBD2. The CDR3 spans 16 residues. Germline V gene data show CDR1 as GTSNPN and CDR2 as SVGIG (reference sequence). With V trimmed by 0 bases and J by 6 bases, 13 bases remained unmatched. CDR3 DNA sequence: TGTGCCTGGAGTGTCGGTGAGGCGGGAGGCCCAATCGAGCAGTACTTC. It yields the protein CAWSVGEAGGPIEQYF.